The rows below give T cell receptor beta chains drawn from one sample of a study of T cell clones after liver transplantation. The table came from immunoSEQ multiplex PCR; TCRdb's copy has only in-frame clones and leaves some out. The sample lists about 76,000 clones; around four fifths were seen once. The input for sequencing was CD4+ T cells from blood, taken at the 22-month timepoint. These TCRs come from a human patient who received a liver transplant. Among the T cells, some may be from the graft donor. The CDR3 runs from the conserved cysteine through the conserved F or W. A D gene is named only where the DNA matches it firmly. Clone size is given for some rows only: seen once, a few or many times, or a class if the clone is expanded.

TGTGCCAGCAGTTCGGGGGAGGAGGACATTCAGTACTTC | CASSSGEEDIQYF | TRBV28 | - | - | TRBJ2-4
TGTGCCAGCAGGGAGGGCGGATTGTTCAATGAGCAGTTCTTC | CASREGGLFNEQFF | TRBV11-1 | - | - | TRBJ2-1
TGTGCCTGGTCAACAGGGGCACGGCAGCCCCAGCATTTT | CAWSTGARQPQHF | TRBV30 | TRBD1 | once | TRBJ1-5
TGCGCCAGCAGCCTAACAGGGACTGAGGCTTTCTTT | CASSLTGTEAFF | TRBV5-1 | - | - | TRBJ1-1
TGCAGCGTAGCGGGCTTCTCCTACGAGCAGTACTTC | CSVAGFSYEQYF | TRBV29-1 | - | - | TRBJ2-7
TGCAGCGTGGGACAGACCAATGAGCAGTTCTTC | CSVGQTNEQFF | TRBV29-1 | TRBD1 | - | TRBJ2-1
TGTGCCAGCAGCCCCGCCGGGGGGATGAACACTGAAGCTTTCTTT | CASSPAGGMNTEAFF | TRBV7-3 | - | - | TRBJ1-1
TGTGCCAGCAGCTTGAGGTACGAGCAGTACTTC | CASSLRYEQYF | TRBV5-6 | - | - | TRBJ2-7
TGTGCCAGCAGCCCCATCCAGGGATGGACCTCAATCACTGAAGCTTTCTTT | CASSPIQGWTSITEAFF | TRBV5-6 | - | - | TRBJ1-1
TGTGCCAGCAGCTTGGGACCGCACGATACGCAGTATTTT | CASSLGPHDTQYF | TRBV7-2 | - | - | TRBJ2-3
TGTGCCACCAGCGGGGGCGGGACTAGCGGCGAGCAGTACTTC | CATSGGGTSGEQYF | TRBV15 | TRBD2 | few | TRBJ2-7
TGCGCCAGCAGCTCTACCGGGACAGGGAGGATCACTAATGAAAAACTGTTTTTT | CASSSTGTGRITNEKLFF | TRBV5-1 | TRBD1 | - | TRBJ1-4
TGTGCCAGCAGCTTGGCACAGTCCGGGGAGCTGTTTTTT | CASSLAQSGELFF | TRBV5-4 | - | - | TRBJ2-2
TGTGCCAGCAGTTACCGAAGCCCGGGACAGGGGGACTATGAGCAGTTCTTC | CASSYRSPGQGDYEQFF | TRBV7-2 | TRBD1 | - | TRBJ2-1
TGTGCCAGAGGAATGGAGCCCCAGCATTTT | CARGMEPQHF | TRBV6-6 | - | - | TRBJ1-5
TGCGCCAGCAGCAGGGACGCCCCCACAGATACGCAGTATTTT | CASSRDAPTDTQYF | TRBV5-1 | - | - | TRBJ2-3
TGTGCCAGCAGCTTGACTAGCGGGAGTAGGGAGCAGTACTTC | CASSLTSGSREQYF | TRBV5-6 | TRBD2 | - | TRBJ2-7
TGTGCCAGCAGCTTAGACCGTAGTCAGGGAGTTCAGCCCCAGCATTTT | CASSLDRSQGVQPQHF | TRBV11-2 | - | - | TRBJ1-5
TGTGCCTGCTCGGACTCCCGCACAGATACGCAGTATTTT | CACSDSRTDTQYF | TRBV30 | - | - | TRBJ2-3
TGTGCCAGCAGCTTACGGCAGGGCGGCTATGGCTACACCTTC | CASSLRQGGYGYTF | TRBV7-9 | - | - | TRBJ1-2
TGTGCCTGGAGTGTGGGGCACCGTTCTAACTATGGCTACACCTTC | CAWSVGHRSNYGYTF | TRBV30 | - | - | TRBJ1-2
TGTGCCAGCAGCTTACCTGGATGGGGGGAAAAACTGTTTTTT | CASSLPGWGEKLFF | TRBV7-8 | - | few | TRBJ1-4
TGTGCCAGCAGCTACGGACTAGCGGGAGGGGACACCGGGGAGCTGTTTTTT | CASSYGLAGGDTGELFF | TRBV5-6 | TRBD2 | - | TRBJ2-2
TGTGCCAGCAGTGCCCAGCAGCAAGAGACCCAGTACTTC | CASSAQQQETQYF | TRBV6-1 | - | - | TRBJ2-5
TGTGCCAGCAGCCTCAACTACGAGCAGTACTTC | CASSLNYEQYF | TRBV28 | - | few | TRBJ2-7
TGTGCCAGCAGCTTAGCGGGGGGGGAGACCCAGTACTTC | CASSLAGGETQYF | TRBV13 | TRBD2 | - | TRBJ2-5
TGTGCCAGCAGCTTGGGGTTCACCGGGGAGCTGTTTTTT | CASSLGFTGELFF | TRBV5-4 | - | - | TRBJ2-2
TGCAGCGTTGTGATGAACACTGAAGCTTTCTTT | CSVVMNTEAFF | TRBV29-1 | - | few | TRBJ1-1
TGTGCCAGCAGCCCATTGACAGGCCCGCTTGGCTATGGCTACACCTTC | CASSPLTGPLGYGYTF | TRBV14 | - | - | TRBJ1-2
TGTGCCAGCAGGCAGGGGGCGGCTGGCTACACCTTC | CASRQGAAGYTF | TRBV2 | TRBD1 | - | TRBJ1-2
TGTGCCAGCAGGGGACAGTTGAACACTGAAGCTTTCTTT | CASRGQLNTEAFF | TRBV5-4 | TRBD1 | - | TRBJ1-1
TGTGCCAGCAGCCTCGCGACAGGGCTTGGGAATCAGCCCCAGCATTTT | CASSLATGLGNQPQHF | TRBV7-2 | TRBD1 | - | TRBJ1-5